Each of the 4 T cell receptor beta chains below was sequenced from the same sample in a study of T cells in Graves' hyperthyroidism and ophthalmopathy. What was amplified from RNA transcripts were TCR beta CDR3 regions. An initial round of RT-PCR targeting the TCR CDR3 relied on the HTBI primer set. TCRdb re-derived calls from the multiplex PCR reads in MiXCR, one entry per CDR3 protein. This sample has under 350,000 distinct CDR3 sequences, with roughly 13% found just once. The sequenced sample was blood. These receptors originate from a woman between 40 and 50 years old with Graves' hyperthyroidism.

This clonotype has a count of ten or more. Here the CDR3 DNA reads TGTGCCAGCAGCTTAGTACAGGGGTATAATTCACCCCTCCACTTT. Its translation is CASSLVQGYNSPLHF. The chain couples TRBV7-2 to TRBJ1-6; 7 bases map to TRBD1. This CDR3 spans 15 amino acids. Germline CDR1 and CDR2: SGHTA and FQGNSA. V dropped 1 base and J dropped 4; count of bases not matched to a gene: 1.

This clonotype was picked up many times. The chain has TRBV5-6 and TRBJ1-2; D gene uncertain. Germline CDR1 reads SGHDT; CDR2 reads YYEEEE. V was shortened by 1 base and J by 5 bases, with 12 bases between the two germline ends. The CDR3 has 14 amino acids. For the CDR3, the DNA is TGTGCCAGCAGCTTGCGCTTCGGAGATTATGGCTACACCTTC. Encoded protein: CASSLRFGDYGYTF.

This chain uses TRBV28 with TRBJ2-2; D ambiguous. V was trimmed by 6 bases and J by 6 bases, leaving 5 bases between them. The CDR3 extends over 11 amino acids. CDR1 MDHEN and CDR2 SYDVKM come from the germline V gene. CDR3 coding DNA: TGTGCCAGCAGGGGTTCCGGGGAGCTGTTTTTT. Encoded protein: CASRGSGELFF.

Many counts were recorded for this clonotype. The J gene is TRBJ1-4, the V gene TRBV30, with no clear D. Trimming pared 8 bases from V and 7 bases from J, leaving 20 bases between. The CDR3 has 14 residues. The germline V gene has CDR1 GTSNPN and CDR2 SVGIG (reference sequence). This CDR3 reads CAGTKGLVSEKLFF. CDR3 nucleotide sequence: TGTGCCGGAACCAAAGGCCTTGTGAGTGAAAAACTGTTTTTT.